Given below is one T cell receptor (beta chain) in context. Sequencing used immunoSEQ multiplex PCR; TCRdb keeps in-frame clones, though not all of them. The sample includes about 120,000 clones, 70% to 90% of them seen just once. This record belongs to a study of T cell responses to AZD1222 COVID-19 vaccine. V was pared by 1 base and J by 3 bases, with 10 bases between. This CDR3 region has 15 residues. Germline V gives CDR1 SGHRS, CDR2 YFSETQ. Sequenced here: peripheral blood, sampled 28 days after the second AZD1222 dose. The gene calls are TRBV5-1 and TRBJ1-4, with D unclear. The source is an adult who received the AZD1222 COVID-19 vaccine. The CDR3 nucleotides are TGCGCCAGCAGCTTGCATGGAGTTGCTAATGAAAAACTGTTTTTT. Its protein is CASSLHGVANEKLFF.